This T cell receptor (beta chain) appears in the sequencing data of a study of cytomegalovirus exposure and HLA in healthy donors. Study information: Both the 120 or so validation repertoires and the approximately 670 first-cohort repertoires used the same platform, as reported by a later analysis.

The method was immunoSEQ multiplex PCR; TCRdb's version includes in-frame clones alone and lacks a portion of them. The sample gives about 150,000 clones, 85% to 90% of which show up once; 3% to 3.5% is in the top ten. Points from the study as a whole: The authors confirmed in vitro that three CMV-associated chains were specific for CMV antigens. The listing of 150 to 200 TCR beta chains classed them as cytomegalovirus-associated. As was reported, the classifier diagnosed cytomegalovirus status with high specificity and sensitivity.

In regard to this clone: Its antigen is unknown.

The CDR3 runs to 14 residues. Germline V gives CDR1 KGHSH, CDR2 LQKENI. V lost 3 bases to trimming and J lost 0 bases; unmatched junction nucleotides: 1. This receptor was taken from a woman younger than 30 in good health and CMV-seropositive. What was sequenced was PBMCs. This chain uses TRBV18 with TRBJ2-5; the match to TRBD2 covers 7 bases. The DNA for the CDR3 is TGTGCCAGCTCACCTAGCGGGTACCAAGAGACCCAGTACTTC. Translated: CASSPSGYQETQYF.